This T cell receptor beta chain is drawn from a study of molecular identifiers for immune sequencing clone quantification. TCR libraries were built in bulk with a published protocol and specific TCR primers. TCRdb re-analysed the PCR reads in MiXCR, keeping a single row per CDR3 protein. The top ten clones hold about 0.73% of a sample with hundreds of thousands of distinct CDR3 sequences, roughly 25% of them seen once. V lost 2 bases, J lost 4 bases, and 3 bases stayed unmatched. Germline CDR1 ENHRY, CDR2 SYGVKD. The CDR3 is 15 amino acids. Regarding the study as a whole: Molecules of identical TCR sharing a barcode could underestimate highly expanded clone sizes. Effector cells had over 97% of their molecules in clones above 20 RNA copies, while naive cells had under 1%.

Sequencing libraries of naive CD8 cells derived from around 20,000 to 990,000 sorted cells with 10%, 30% or 50% RNA. This clonotype was counted at least ten times. Its antigen remains unidentified. The TCR sequence derives from a human donor in good health. Some libraries in this study had Jurkat cell RNA spiked in. The specimen sequenced was naive CD8+ T cells from blood, with Jurkat cell RNA spiked in. Subset reported: FACS-sorted CD8+CD4-CCR7+CD45RA+ naive T cells. This chain connects TRBV10-3 to TRBJ2-3, with 10 bases lining up with TRBD2. The CDR3 protein is CAISEELAGADTQYF. As DNA, the CDR3 is TGTGCCATCAGTGAGGAGCTAGCGGGAGCAGATACGCAGTATTTT.